This T cell receptor (beta chain) was recovered during a study of blood T cells in healthy people across ages. Next came a second PCR, run for about 6 to 12 cycles, which used a sample-barcoded 5' primer along with a J-beta primer mix. TCRdb analysed the 5' RACE reads with MiXCR anew, one entry per CDR3 protein. The data contain 710,000 or so distinct CDR3 sequences, about 32% of them singletons. All donors came from Russia, were Caucasian and healthy, and spanned ages about 6 to 100. This clonotype came up many times. The target antigen is unknown. The CDR3 contains 16 residues. Trimming took 2 bases from V and 7 from J; bases not matched to a gene: 10. Germline loops: CDR1 MNHEY, CDR2 SVGAGI. Study outcomes and limitations: Higher diversity, along with more naive CD4+ cells, distinguished long-lived donors from aged donors. Diversity estimates from one million T cells were considered underestimates. Changes in expanded clonotypes were possibly confounded, as the CMV status of donors was unknown.

The specimen was blood. The chain combines TRBV6-5 with TRBJ2-1, with TRBD2 matching over 8 bases. This clonotype was sampled from a woman over 75 in good health. CDR3 DNA: TGTGCCAGCAGTTACGTAGCGGGGTCACCTCCTAATGAGCAGTTCTTC. It yields the protein CASSYVAGSPPNEQFF.